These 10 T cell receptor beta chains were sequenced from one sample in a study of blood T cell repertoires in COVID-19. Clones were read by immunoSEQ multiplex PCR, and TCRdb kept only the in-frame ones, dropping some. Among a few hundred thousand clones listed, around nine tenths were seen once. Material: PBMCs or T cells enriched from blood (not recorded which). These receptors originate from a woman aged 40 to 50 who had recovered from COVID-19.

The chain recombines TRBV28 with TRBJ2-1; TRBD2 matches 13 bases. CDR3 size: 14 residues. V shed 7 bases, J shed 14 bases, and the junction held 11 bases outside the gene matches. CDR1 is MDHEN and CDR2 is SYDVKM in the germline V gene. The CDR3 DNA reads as TGTGCCAGCATCCCGGGACTAGCGGGGATTCTCGAGTTCTTC. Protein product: CASIPGLAGILEFF.

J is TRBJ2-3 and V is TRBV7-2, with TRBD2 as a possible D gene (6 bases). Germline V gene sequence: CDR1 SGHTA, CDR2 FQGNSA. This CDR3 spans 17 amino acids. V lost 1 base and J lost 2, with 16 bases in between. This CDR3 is CASSLVGSGLSTDTQYF. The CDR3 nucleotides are TGTGCCAGCAGCTTAGTAGGCAGCGGGCTCTCCACAGATACGCAGTATTTT.

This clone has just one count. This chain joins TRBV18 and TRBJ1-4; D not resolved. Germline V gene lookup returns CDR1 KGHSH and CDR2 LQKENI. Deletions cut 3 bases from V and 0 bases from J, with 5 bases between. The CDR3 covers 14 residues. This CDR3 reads CASSPDSTNEKLFF. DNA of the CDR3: TGTGCCAGCTCACCGGACTCAACTAATGAAAAACTGTTTTTT.

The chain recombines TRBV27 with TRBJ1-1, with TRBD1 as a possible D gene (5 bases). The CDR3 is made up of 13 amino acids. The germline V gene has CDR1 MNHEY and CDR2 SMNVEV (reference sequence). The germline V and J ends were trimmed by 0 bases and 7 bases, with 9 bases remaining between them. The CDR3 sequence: CASSLSRGGEAFF. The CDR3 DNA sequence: TGTGCCAGCAGTTTATCGCGGGGGGGTGAAGCTTTCTTT.

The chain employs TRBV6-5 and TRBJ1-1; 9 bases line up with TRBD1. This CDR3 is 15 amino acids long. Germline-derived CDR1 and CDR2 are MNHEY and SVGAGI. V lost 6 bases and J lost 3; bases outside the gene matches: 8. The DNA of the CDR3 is TGTGCCAGCAGGCCACAGGGGGCGCTGGACACTGAAGCTTTCTTT. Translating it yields CASRPQGALDTEAFF.

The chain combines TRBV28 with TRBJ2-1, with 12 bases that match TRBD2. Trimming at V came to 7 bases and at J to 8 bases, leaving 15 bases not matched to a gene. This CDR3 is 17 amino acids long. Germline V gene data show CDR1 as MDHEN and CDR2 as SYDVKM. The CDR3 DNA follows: TGTGCCAGCAACGGGCAGGGCCTAGCGGGAGGGAGTTATGAGCAGTTCTTC. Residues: CASNGQGLAGGSYEQFF.

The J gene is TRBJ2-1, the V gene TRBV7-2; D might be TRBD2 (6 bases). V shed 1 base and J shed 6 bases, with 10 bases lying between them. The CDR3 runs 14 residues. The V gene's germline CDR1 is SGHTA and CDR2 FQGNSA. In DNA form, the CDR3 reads TGTGCCAGCAGCTTAGATAGGAGGGCCAATGAGCAGTTCTTC. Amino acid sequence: CASSLDRRANEQFF. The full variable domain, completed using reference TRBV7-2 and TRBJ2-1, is GAGVSQSPSNKVTEKGKDVELRCDPISGHTALYWYRQSLGQGLEFLIYFQGNSAPDKSGLPSDRFSAERTGGSVSTLTIQRTQQEDSAVYLCASSLDRRANEQFFGPGTRLTVL.

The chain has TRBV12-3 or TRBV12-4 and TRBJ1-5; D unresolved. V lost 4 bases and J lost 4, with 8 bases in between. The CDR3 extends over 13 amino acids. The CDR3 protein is CASSSLGNQPQHF. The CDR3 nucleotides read TGTGCCAGCAGTTCACTCGGGAATCAGCCCCAGCATTTT.

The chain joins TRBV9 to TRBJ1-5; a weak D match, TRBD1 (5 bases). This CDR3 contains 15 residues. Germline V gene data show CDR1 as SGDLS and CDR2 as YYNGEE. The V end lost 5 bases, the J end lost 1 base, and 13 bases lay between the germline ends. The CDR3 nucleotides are TGTGCCAGCAGTGCTCAGGGATGGAGCAATCAGCCCCAGCATTTT. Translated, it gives CASSAQGWSNQPQHF.

The CDR3 nucleotides read TGTGCCAGCAGCAAACGGACTTATAGCGGCGAAGACTACGAGCAGTACTTC. This encodes CASSKRTYSGEDYEQYF. The rearrangement uses TRBV21-1 and TRBJ2-7; TRBD2, the table's D call, was not compared with the DNA. TRBV21-1 is deemed a pseudogene. The length of the CDR3 is 17 residues.